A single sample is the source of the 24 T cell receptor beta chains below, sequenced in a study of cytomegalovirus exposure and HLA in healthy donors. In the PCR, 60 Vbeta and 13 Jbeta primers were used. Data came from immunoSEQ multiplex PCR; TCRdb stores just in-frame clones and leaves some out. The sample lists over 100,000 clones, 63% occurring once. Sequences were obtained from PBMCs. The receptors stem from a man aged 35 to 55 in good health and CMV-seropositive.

As DNA, the CDR3 is TGTGCCAGCAGTCCCCTCCCTCCCCGGGAGCAGTACTTC. This translates into CASSPLPPREQYF. This chain joins TRBV27 and TRBJ2-7; D unresolved. The CDR3 extends over 13 amino acids. Looked up from germline, CDR1 is MNHEY and CDR2 is SMNVEV (reference sequence). V was pared by 5 bases and J by 7 bases, with 15 bases between.

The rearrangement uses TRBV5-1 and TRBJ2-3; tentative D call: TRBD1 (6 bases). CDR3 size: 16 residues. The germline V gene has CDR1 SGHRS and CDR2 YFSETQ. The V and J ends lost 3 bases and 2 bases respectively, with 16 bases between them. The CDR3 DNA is TGCGCCAGCAGCTCTACAGGGTCATGGTACACAGATACGCAGTATTTT. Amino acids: CASSSTGSWYTDTQYF.

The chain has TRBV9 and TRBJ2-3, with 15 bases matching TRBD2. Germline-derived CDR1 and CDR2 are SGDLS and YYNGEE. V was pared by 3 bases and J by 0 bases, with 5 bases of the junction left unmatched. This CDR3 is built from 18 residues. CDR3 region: CASSGPGTSGGSTDTQYF. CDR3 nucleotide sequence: TGTGCCAGCAGCGGGCCCGGGACTAGCGGGGGGAGCACAGATACGCAGTATTTT.

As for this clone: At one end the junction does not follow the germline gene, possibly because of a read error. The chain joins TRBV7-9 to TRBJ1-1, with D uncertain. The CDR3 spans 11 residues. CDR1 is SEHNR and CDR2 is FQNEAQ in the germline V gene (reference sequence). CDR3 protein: CASSRGDRGTF. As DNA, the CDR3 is TGTGCCAGCAGCCGGGGAGACCGCGGCACATTT.

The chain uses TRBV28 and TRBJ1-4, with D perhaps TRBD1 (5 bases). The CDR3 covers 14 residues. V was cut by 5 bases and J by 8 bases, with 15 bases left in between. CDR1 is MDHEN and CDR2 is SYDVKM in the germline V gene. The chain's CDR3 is CASSTPGGGEKLFF. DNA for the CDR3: TGTGCCAGCAGTACCCCGGGGGGAGGCGAAAAACTGTTTTTT.

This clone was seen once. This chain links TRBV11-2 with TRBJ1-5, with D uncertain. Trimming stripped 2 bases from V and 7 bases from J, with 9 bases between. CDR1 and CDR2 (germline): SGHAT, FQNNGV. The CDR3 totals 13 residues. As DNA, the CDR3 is TGTGCCAGCAGCTTACAGCGGCGGCAGCCCCAGCATTTT. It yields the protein CASSLQRRQPQHF.

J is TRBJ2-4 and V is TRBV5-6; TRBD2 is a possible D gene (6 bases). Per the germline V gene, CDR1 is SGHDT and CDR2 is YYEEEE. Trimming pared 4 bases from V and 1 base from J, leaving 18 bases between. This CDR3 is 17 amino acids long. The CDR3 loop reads CASSTTGGGLAKNIQYF. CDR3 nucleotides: TGTGCCAGCAGCACCACTGGCGGAGGGCTGGCCAAAAACATTCAGTACTTC.

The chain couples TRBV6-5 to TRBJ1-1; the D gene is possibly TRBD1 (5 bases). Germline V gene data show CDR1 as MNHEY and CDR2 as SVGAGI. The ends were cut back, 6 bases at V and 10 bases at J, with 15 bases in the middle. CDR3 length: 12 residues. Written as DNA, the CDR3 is TGTGCCAGCAGCCCTACAGGAGTTGCAGCTTTCTTT. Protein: CASSPTGVAAFF.

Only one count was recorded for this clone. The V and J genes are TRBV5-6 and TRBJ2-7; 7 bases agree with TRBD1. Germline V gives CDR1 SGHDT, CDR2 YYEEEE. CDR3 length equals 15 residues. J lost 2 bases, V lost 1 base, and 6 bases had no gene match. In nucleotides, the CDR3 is TGTGCCAGCAGCTTGTTTACAGGGGTGGCCTACGAGCAGTACTTC. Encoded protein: CASSLFTGVAYEQYF. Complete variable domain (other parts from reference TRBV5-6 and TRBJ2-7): DAGVTQSPTHLIKTRGQQVTLRCSPKSGHDTVSWYQQALGQGPQFIFQYYEEEERQRGNFPDRFSGHQFPNYSSELNVNALLLGDSALYLCASSLFTGVAYEQYFGPGTRLTVT.

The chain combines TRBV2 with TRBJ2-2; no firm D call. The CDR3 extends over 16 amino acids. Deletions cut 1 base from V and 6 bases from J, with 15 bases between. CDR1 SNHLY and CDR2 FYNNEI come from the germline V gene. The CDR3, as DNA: TGTGCCAGCAGTGAAGGGGCAGGTTCAGTACCCGGGGAGCTGTTTTTT. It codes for CASSEGAGSVPGELFF.

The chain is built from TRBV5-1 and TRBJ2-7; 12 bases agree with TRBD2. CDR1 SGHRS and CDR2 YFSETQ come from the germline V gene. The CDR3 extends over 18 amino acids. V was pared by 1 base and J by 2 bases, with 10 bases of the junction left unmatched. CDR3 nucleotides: TGCGCCAGCAGCTTGAGGGCACTAGCGGGAGGAACTACCTACGAGCAGTACTTC. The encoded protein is CASSLRALAGGTTYEQYF.

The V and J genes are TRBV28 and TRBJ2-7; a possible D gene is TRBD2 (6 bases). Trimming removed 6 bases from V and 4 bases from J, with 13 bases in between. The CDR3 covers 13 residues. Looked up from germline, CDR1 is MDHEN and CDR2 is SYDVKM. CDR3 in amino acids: CASRIGTVYEQYF. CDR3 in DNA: TGTGCCAGCAGGATCGGGACTGTTTACGAGCAGTACTTC.

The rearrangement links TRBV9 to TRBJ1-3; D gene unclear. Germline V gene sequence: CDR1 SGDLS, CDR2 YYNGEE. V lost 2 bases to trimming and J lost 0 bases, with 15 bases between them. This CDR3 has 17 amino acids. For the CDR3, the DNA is TGTGCCAGCAGCGTTAGTCCCATTCAAAGCTCTGGAAACACCATATATTTT. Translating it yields CASSVSPIQSSGNTIYF.

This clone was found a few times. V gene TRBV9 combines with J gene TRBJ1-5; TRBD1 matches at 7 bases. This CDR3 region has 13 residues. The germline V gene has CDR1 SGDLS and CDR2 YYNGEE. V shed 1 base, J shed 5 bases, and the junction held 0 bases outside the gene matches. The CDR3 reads CASSVQGDQPQHF. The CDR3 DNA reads TGTGCCAGCAGCGTACAGGGGGATCAGCCCCAGCATTTT.

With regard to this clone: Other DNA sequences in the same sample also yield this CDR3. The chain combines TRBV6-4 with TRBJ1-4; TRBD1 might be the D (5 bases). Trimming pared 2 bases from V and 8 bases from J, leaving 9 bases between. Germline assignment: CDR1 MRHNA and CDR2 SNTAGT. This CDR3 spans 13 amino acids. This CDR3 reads CASSDVAGEKLFF. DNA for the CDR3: TGTGCCAGCAGTGACGTAGCAGGGGAAAAACTGTTTTTT.

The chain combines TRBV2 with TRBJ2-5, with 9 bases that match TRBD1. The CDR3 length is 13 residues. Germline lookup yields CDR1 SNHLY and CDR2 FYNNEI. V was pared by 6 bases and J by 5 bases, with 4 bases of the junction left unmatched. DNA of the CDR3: TGTGCCAGCAGACAGGGGGCTGGGGAGACCCAGTACTTC. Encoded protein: CASRQGAGETQYF.

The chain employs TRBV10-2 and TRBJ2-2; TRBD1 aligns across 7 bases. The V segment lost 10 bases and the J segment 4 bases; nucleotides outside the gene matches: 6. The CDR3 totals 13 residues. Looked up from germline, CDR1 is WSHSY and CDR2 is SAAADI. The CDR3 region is CATKGASTGELFF. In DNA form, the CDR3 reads TGCGCCACCAAGGGGGCTAGCACCGGGGAGCTGTTTTTT.

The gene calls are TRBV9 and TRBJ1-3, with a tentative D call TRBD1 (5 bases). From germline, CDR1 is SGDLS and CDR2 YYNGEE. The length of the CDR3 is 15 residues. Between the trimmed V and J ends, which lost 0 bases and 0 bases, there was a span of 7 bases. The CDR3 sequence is CASSVGQNSGNTIYF. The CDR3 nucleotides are TGTGCCAGCAGCGTAGGACAGAACTCTGGAAACACCATATATTTT. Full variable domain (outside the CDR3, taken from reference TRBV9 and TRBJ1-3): DSGVTQTPKHLITATGQRVTLRCSPRSGDLSVYWYQQSLDQGLQFLIQYYNGEERAKGNILERFSAQQFPDLHSELNLSSLELGDSALYFCASSVGQNSGNTIYFGEGSWLTVV.

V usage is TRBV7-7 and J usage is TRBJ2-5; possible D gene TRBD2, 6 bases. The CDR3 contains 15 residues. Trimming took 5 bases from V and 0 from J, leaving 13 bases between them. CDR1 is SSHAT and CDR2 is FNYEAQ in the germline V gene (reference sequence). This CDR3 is CASSTLRGNQETQYF. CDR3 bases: TGTGCCAGCAGCACGCTTCGGGGGAACCAAGAGACCCAGTACTTC.

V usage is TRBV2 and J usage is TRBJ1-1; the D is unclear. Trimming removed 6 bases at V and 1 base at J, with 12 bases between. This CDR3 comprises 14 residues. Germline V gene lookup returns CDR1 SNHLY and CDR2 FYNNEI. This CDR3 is CASREGLGNTEAFF. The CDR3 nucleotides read TGTGCCAGCAGGGAGGGCTTGGGGAACACTGAAGCTTTCTTT.

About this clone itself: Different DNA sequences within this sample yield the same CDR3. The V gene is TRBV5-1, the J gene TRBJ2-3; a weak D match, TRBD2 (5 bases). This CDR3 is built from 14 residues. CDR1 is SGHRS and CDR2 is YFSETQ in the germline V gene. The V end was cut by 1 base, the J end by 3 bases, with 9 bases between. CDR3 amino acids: CASSLSGSTDTQYF. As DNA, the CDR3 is TGCGCCAGCAGCTTGTCGGGGTCTACAGATACGCAGTATTTT.

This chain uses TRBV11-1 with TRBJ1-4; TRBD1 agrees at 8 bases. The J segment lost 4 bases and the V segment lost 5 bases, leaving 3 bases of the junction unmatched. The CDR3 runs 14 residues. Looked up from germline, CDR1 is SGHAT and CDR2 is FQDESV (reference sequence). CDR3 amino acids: CASSLGQGNEKLFF. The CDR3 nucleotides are TGTGCCAGCAGCCTCGGACAGGGTAATGAAAAACTGTTTTTT.

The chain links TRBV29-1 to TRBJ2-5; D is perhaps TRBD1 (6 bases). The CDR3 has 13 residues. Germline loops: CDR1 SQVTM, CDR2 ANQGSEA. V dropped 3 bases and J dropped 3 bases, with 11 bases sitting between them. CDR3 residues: CSVDGQKEETQYF. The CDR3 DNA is TGCAGCGTTGATGGACAGAAAGAAGAGACCCAGTACTTC.

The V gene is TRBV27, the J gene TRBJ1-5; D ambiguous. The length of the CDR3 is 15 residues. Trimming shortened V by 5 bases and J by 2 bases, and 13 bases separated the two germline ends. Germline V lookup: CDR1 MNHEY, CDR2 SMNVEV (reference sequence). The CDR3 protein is CASSPAPGGNQPQHF. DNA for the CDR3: TGTGCCAGCAGTCCGGCACCCGGAGGCAATCAGCCCCAGCATTTT.